These T cell receptor beta chains were read from a single sample in a study of cytomegalovirus exposure and HLA in healthy donors. Clones were sequenced by immunoSEQ multiplex PCR, and TCRdb holds only the in-frame ones, with some missing. Seen here are 95,000 to 120,000 clones, over 65% observed once, and the top ten hold roughly 5.9%. What was sequenced was PBMCs. The receptors here all came from a woman aged 25 to 39 in good health and CMV-seropositive. CDR3s include the opening cysteine and the closing phenylalanine or tryptophan. A D gene is named only where the DNA matches it firmly. Clone size appears in some rows only: once, few, many, or a class for an expanded clone.

V gene: TRBV9
J gene: TRBJ2-2
clone size: -
D gene: TRBD1
CDR3 protein: CASSLRTGDTGELFF
CDR3 DNA: TGTGCCAGCAGCCTCAGGACAGGGGACACCGGGGAGCTGTTTTTT

V gene: TRBV28
J gene: TRBJ2-7
clone size: -
D gene: -
CDR3 protein: CASSFSGSAREQYF
CDR3 DNA: TGTGCCAGCAGTTTTTCGGGGTCCGCTCGGGAGCAGTACTTC

V gene: TRBV4-2
J gene: TRBJ2-1
clone size: -
D gene: TRBD2
CDR3 protein: CASSQGSGGSGEYYNEQFF
CDR3 DNA: TGTGCCAGCAGCCAAGGATCGGGGGGTAGCGGAGAATACTACAATGAGCAGTTCTTC

V gene: TRBV6-1
J gene: TRBJ2-7
clone size: -
D gene: TRBD1
CDR3 protein: CASTLQGGTYEQYF
CDR3 DNA: TGTGCCAGCACCCTACAGGGGGGAACGTACGAGCAGTACTTC

V gene: TRBV25-1
J gene: TRBJ2-3
clone size: -
D gene: TRBD1
CDR3 protein: CASSEQGQGGTDTQYF
CDR3 DNA: TGTGCCAGCAGTGAACAAGGACAGGGCGGCACAGATACGCAGTATTTT

V gene: TRBV5-1
J gene: TRBJ1-1
clone size: -
D gene: TRBD1
CDR3 protein: CASSPQGAGTEAFF
CDR3 DNA: TGCGCCAGCAGCCCACAGGGGGCAGGCACTGAAGCTTTCTTT

V gene: TRBV7-9
J gene: TRBJ2-2
clone size: once
D gene: TRBD2
CDR3 protein: CASSLGLAGYTGELFF
CDR3 DNA: TGTGCCAGCAGCTTGGGACTAGCGGGGTACACCGGGGAGCTGTTTTTT

V gene: TRBV6-1
J gene: TRBJ2-7
clone size: -
D gene: -
CDR3 protein: CASRAIRTVYEQYF
CDR3 DNA: TGTGCCAGCAGGGCGATAAGGACAGTATACGAGCAGTACTTC

V gene: TRBV7-2
J gene: TRBJ2-1
clone size: -
D gene: TRBD2
CDR3 protein: CASRGAGGQGEQFF
CDR3 DNA: TGTGCCAGTCGGGGAGCGGGGGGTCAGGGTGAGCAGTTCTTC

V gene: TRBV14
J gene: TRBJ1-3
clone size: -
D gene: -
CDR3 protein: CASSLWTANSRNTIYF
CDR3 DNA: TGTGCCAGCAGCCTTTGGACAGCCAACTCTCGCAACACCATATATTTT

V gene: TRBV2
J gene: TRBJ2-7
clone size: -
D gene: -
CDR3 protein: CASSEALSRAPMYSEQYF
CDR3 DNA: TGTGCCAGCAGTGAAGCGCTCTCTCGAGCTCCCATGTATAGCGAGCAGTACTTC

V gene: TRBV30
J gene: TRBJ1-2
clone size: -
D gene: -
CDR3 protein: CAWSIEWGKYLNYGYTF
CDR3 DNA: TGTGCCTGGAGTATCGAGTGGGGCAAGTACCTTAACTATGGCTACACCTTC

V gene: TRBV5-1
J gene: TRBJ2-5
clone size: -
D gene: TRBD1
CDR3 protein: CASSFGTEQGTQYF
CDR3 DNA: TGCGCCAGCAGCTTCGGGACAGAACAAGGCACCCAGTACTTC

V gene: TRBV19
J gene: TRBJ2-3
clone size: -
D gene: TRBD2
CDR3 protein: CASSPLTSGRRDTQYF
CDR3 DNA: TGTGCCAGTAGTCCTCTGACTAGCGGGAGAAGAGATACGCAGTATTTT

V gene: TRBV5-1
J gene: TRBJ2-7
clone size: few
D gene: -
CDR3 protein: CASSLQHNSYEQYF
CDR3 DNA: TGCGCCAGCAGCTTGCAACACAATTCCTACGAGCAGTACTTC

V gene: TRBV14
J gene: TRBJ1-2
clone size: -
D gene: -
CDR3 protein: CASSQNSYGYTF
CDR3 DNA: TGTGCCAGCAGCCAAAACAGCTATGGCTACACCTTC

V gene: TRBV4-2
J gene: TRBJ1-1
clone size: once
D gene: -
CDR3 protein: CASSPFGTGAPSW
CDR3 DNA: -

V gene: TRBV10-1
J gene: TRBJ1-1
clone size: few
D gene: -
CDR3 protein: CASSESNSGGAFF
CDR3 DNA: TGCGCCAGCAGTGAGTCGAATAGCGGTGGGGCTTTCTTT

V gene: TRBV7-8
J gene: TRBJ1-1
clone size: few
D gene: TRBD1
CDR3 protein: CASSLRRDRDISGEAFF
CDR3 DNA: TGTGCCAGCAGCTTAAGGCGGGACAGGGATATCAGCGGGGAAGCTTTCTTT

V gene: TRBV5-5
J gene: TRBJ2-1
clone size: -
D gene: TRBD2
CDR3 protein: CASSRGTSGSSYNEQFF
CDR3 DNA: TGTGCCAGCAGCCGGGGGACTAGCGGGAGCTCCTACAATGAGCAGTTCTTC

V gene: TRBV10-3
J gene: TRBJ1-3
clone size: -
D gene: -
CDR3 protein: CAISDRGRNTIYF
CDR3 DNA: TGTGCCATCAGTGACCGGGGAAGAAACACCATATATTTT

V gene: TRBV7-8
J gene: TRBJ1-1
clone size: -
D gene: -
CDR3 protein: CASSLSLNTEAFF
CDR3 DNA: TGTGCCAGCAGCTTATCGTTGAACACTGAAGCTTTCTTT

V gene: TRBV11-1
J gene: TRBJ2-2
clone size: -
D gene: -
CDR3 protein: CASSLVGAAGELFF
CDR3 DNA: TGTGCCAGCAGCTTAGTGGGGGCGGCCGGGGAGCTGTTTTTT

V gene: TRBV7-9
J gene: TRBJ1-2
clone size: -
D gene: TRBD1
CDR3 protein: CASSLTGTGDAYTF
CDR3 DNA: TGTGCCAGCAGCCTCACCGGGACAGGGGATGCCTACACCTTC

V gene: TRBV11-2
J gene: TRBJ2-1
clone size: -
D gene: TRBD2
CDR3 protein: CASSLSGARYNEQFF
CDR3 DNA: TGTGCCAGCAGCTTAAGCGGGGCTCGCTACAATGAGCAGTTCTTC

V gene: TRBV19
J gene: TRBJ1-5
clone size: once
D gene: TRBD1
CDR3 protein: CASRGQVNQPQHF
CDR3 DNA: TGTGCCAGTAGGGGACAGGTCAATCAGCCCCAGCATTTT

V gene: TRBV7-6
J gene: TRBJ1-3
clone size: once
D gene: TRBD1
CDR3 protein: CASSSIARGPSGNTIYF
CDR3 DNA: TGTGCCAGCAGCTCAATAGCGAGGGGGCCATCTGGAAACACCATATATTTT

V gene: TRBV18
J gene: TRBJ2-2
clone size: -
D gene: -
CDR3 protein: CASSPPSGTGELFF
CDR3 DNA: TGTGCCAGCTCACCACCCTCGGGCACCGGGGAGCTGTTTTTT

V gene: TRBV4-1
J gene: TRBJ1-1
clone size: few
D gene: -
CDR3 protein: CASSQDGTGSLEAFF
CDR3 DNA: TGCGCCAGCAGCCAAGATGGCACTGGGAGTCTTGAAGCTTTCTTT

V gene: TRBV7-9
J gene: TRBJ2-7
clone size: once
D gene: -
CDR3 protein: CASSLAGAAYEQYF
CDR3 DNA: TGTGCCAGCAGCTTAGCGGGAGCCGCCTACGAGCAGTACTTC

V gene: TRBV2
J gene: TRBJ2-5
clone size: -
D gene: TRBD2
CDR3 protein: CASRGPSGGYQETQYF
CDR3 DNA: TGTGCCAGCAGGGGACCTAGCGGGGGGTACCAAGAGACCCAGTACTTC

V gene: TRBV5-1
J gene: TRBJ2-5
clone size: -
D gene: TRBD2
CDR3 protein: CASSPWTSGRPNQETQYF
CDR3 DNA: TGCGCCAGCAGCCCCTGGACTAGCGGGAGGCCTAACCAAGAGACCCAGTACTTC

V gene: TRBV6-6
J gene: TRBJ1-2
clone size: -
D gene: -
CDR3 protein: CASSYRTVYGYTF
CDR3 DNA: TGTGCCAGCAGTTACCGGACAGTCTATGGCTACACCTTC

V gene: TRBV5-6
J gene: TRBJ2-1
clone size: few
D gene: TRBD2
CDR3 protein: CASSLRLAGTYNEQFF
CDR3 DNA: TGTGCCAGCAGCTTGCGACTAGCGGGAACATACAATGAGCAGTTCTTC

V gene: TRBV9
J gene: TRBJ2-7
clone size: -
D gene: -
CDR3 protein: CASSVGQDLALSYEQYF
CDR3 DNA: TGTGCCAGCAGCGTAGGACAAGATCTAGCCCTCTCCTACGAGCAGTACTTC

V gene: TRBV6-5
J gene: TRBJ2-7
clone size: -
D gene: -
CDR3 protein: CASSFDTDTSPLEQYF
CDR3 DNA: TGTGCCAGCAGTTTTGATACGGACACCAGCCCGCTCGAGCAGTACTTC

V gene: TRBV7-8
J gene: TRBJ1-2
clone size: few
D gene: TRBD1
CDR3 protein: CASSWDRVKGYTF
CDR3 DNA: TGTGCCAGCAGCTGGGACAGGGTGAAGGGCTACACCTTC

V gene: TRBV29-1
J gene: TRBJ2-2
clone size: few
D gene: TRBD2
CDR3 protein: CSVEKLAGGTGELFF
CDR3 DNA: TGCAGCGTTGAAAAACTAGCGGGGGGCACCGGGGAGCTGTTTTTT

V gene: TRBV5-5
J gene: TRBJ1-3
clone size: -
D gene: TRBD1
CDR3 protein: CASSFSDRATGNTIYF
CDR3 DNA: TGTGCCAGCAGCTTCTCGGACAGGGCTACTGGAAACACCATATATTTT

V gene: TRBV18
J gene: TRBJ1-1
clone size: -
D gene: -
CDR3 protein: CASSPRGGRVDTEAFF
CDR3 DNA: TGTGCCAGCTCACCAAGGGGGGGAAGGGTGGACACTGAAGCTTTCTTT

V gene: TRBV19
J gene: TRBJ2-2
clone size: -
D gene: TRBD2
CDR3 protein: CASSIQGSYPGLAFRRNTGELFF
CDR3 DNA: TGTGCCAGTAGTATCCAAGGTAGCTATCCGGGACTAGCCTTCCGAAGGAACACCGGGGAGCTGTTTTTT

V gene: TRBV18
J gene: TRBJ1-1
clone size: -
D gene: TRBD1
CDR3 protein: CASSPQALTGGTEAFF
CDR3 DNA: TGTGCCAGCTCACCCCAAGCATTGACAGGGGGCACTGAAGCTTTCTTT

V gene: TRBV6-6
J gene: TRBJ1-4
clone size: -
D gene: TRBD1
CDR3 protein: CASRNPQGPNEKLFF
CDR3 DNA: TGTGCCAGCAGAAACCCACAGGGGCCTAATGAAAAACTGTTTTTT

V gene: TRBV5-1
J gene: TRBJ1-3
clone size: -
D gene: -
CDR3 protein: CASSLAVAGEFGNTIYF
CDR3 DNA: TGCGCCAGCAGCTTGGCCGTGGCAGGGGAATTTGGAAACACCATATATTTT

V gene: TRBV9
J gene: TRBJ2-1
clone size: once
D gene: TRBD1
CDR3 protein: CASSGQGGGDEQFF
CDR3 DNA: TGTGCCAGCAGCGGACAGGGCGGCGGCGATGAGCAGTTCTTC

V gene: TRBV21-1
J gene: TRBJ1-2
clone size: once
D gene: -
CDR3 protein: CASSRPTDFYGYTF
CDR3 DNA: TGTGCCAGCAGCCGTCCGACAGACTTCTATGGCTACACCTTC

V gene: TRBV5-6
J gene: TRBJ1-3
clone size: -
D gene: TRBD1
CDR3 protein: CASAGGENTIYF
CDR3 DNA: TGTGCCAGCGCAGGGGGCGAAAACACCATATATTTT